This T cell receptor beta chain was captured in a study of shared clonotypes between healthy human individuals. General study findings and limits: Generally, naive subsets (rather than memory subsets) showed larger estimated richness.

Here immunoSEQ multiplex PCR was the method, and the copy in TCRdb shows in-frame clones only, minus some. The sample yields about 2 million clones, about 94% seen once. This CDR3 region has 15 residues. V was clipped by 3 bases and J by 0 bases; unmatched bases: 2. From germline, CDR1 is LNHDA and CDR2 SQIVND (reference sequence). CD45RO-negative CD8 cells positively selected for CCR7 made up the naive population, which excluded terminally differentiated effector memory CD45RA+ cells. As concerns this clone: Antigen specificity is unknown. The sample has other DNA sequences that encode this CDR3 too.

Sequenced: naive CD8+ T cells sorted from blood. This chain links TRBV19 with TRBJ2-7; 10 nucleotides line up with TRBD1. The clonotype comes from a young man in good health. The CDR3 reads CASSIGTGASYEQYF. As DNA, the CDR3 is TGTGCCAGTAGTATTGGGACAGGGGCCTCCTACGAGCAGTACTTC.